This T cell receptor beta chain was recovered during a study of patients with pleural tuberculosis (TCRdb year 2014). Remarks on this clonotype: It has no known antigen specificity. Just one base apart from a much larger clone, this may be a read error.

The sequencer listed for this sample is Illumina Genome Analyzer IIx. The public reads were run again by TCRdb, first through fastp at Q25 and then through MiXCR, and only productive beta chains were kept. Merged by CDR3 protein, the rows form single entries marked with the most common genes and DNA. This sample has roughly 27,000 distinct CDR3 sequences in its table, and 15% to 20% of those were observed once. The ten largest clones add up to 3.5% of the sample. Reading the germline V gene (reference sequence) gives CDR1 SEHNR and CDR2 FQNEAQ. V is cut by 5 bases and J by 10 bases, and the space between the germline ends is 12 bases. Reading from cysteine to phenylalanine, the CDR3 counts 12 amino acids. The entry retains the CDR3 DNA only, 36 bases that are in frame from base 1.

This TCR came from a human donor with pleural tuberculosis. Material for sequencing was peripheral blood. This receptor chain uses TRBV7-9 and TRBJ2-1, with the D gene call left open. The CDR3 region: CASSQTTYEQFF. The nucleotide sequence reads TGTGCCAGCAGCCAGACAACCTACGAGCAGTTCTTC.